This T cell receptor beta chain was obtained from a study of blood T cell repertoires in COVID-19. Authors' methods: Amplification of reference gene primers provided the estimated nucleated cell counts. Profiling relied on immunoSEQ multiplex PCR, and the TCRdb table lists in-frame clones only, not all of them. The DNA gave D and trimming, while V, J and clone size come from that table. Of over 300,000 clones in the sample, about 90% were seen once. V was clipped by 5 bases and J by 3 bases, with 11 bases between them. The CDR3 totals 13 residues. This clone has just one count. This receptor was identified in a man aged 18 to 30 who had recovered from COVID-19. The chain joins TRBV12-3 or TRBV12-4 to TRBJ2-7; D is undetermined. Sequenced material: peripheral blood. The CDR3 coding sequence is TGTGCCAGCAGTACCCGGGTCCTCTACGAGCAGTACTTC. The encoded protein is CASSTRVLYEQYF.